This T cell receptor beta chain was sequenced for a study of T-cell reconstitution after alpha-beta-depleted transplantation in children. The CDR3 consists of 14 residues. Trimming removed 5 bases from V and 10 bases from J, with 18 bases in between. Germline CDR1 reads SGHAT; CDR2 reads FQNNGV. This clonotype showed up just a few times. Library preparation (for TCRbeta) was performed with unique molecular identifiers. TCRdb fed the PCR reads into MiXCR, producing one record per CDR3 protein. The table includes approximately 490,000 distinct CDR3 sequences, about 11% detected once. The specimen was PBMCs, collected before TCRalphabeta/CD19-depleted stem cell transplant. The chain employs TRBV11-2 and TRBJ2-1, with D perhaps TRBD2 (7 bases). The sequence was obtained from a child aged 2 to 15 with inherited bone marrow failure, due to receive a stem cell transplant. The CDR3 spells CASSLLGGAGEQFF. CDR3 in DNA: TGTGCCAGCAGCCTTTTAGGGGGGGCAGGGGAGCAGTTCTTC.